These T cell receptor beta chains were read from a single sample in a study of blood T cell repertoires in COVID-19. The repertoire was sequenced with immunoSEQ multiplex PCR; TCRdb's copy has only in-frame clones and lacks some. The data contain approximately 80,000 clones, roughly 85% of them singletons. Sequences were obtained from peripheral blood. These receptor sequences come from a man in his fifties or sixties with COVID-19, enrolled during active disease. CDR3s include the opening cysteine and the closing phenylalanine or tryptophan. The D gene is left open where the match is weak. Size is stated for part of the rows, as once, few or many counts, or as a class when the clone is expanded.

>TRBD1|NA|TRBJ1-2|TRBV6-6
CASSYAPGQGDGYTF
TGTGCCAGCAGTTACGCCCCGGGACAGGGGGACGGCTACACCTTC
>TRBD1|once|TRBJ1-6|TRBV30
CACTQGLSDSPLHF
TGTGCCTGCACACAGGGGCTGAGTGATTCACCCCTCCACTTT
>TRBD1|NA|TRBJ2-4|TRBV20-1
CSASPLSTGGGNIQYF
TGCAGTGCTAGTCCTCTTTCGACAGGGGGGGGAAACATTCAGTACTTC
>TRBD2|NA|TRBJ2-1|TRBV9
CASTGGTGEQFF
TGTGCCAGCACCGGGGGGACGGGTGAGCAGTTCTTC
>NA|NA|TRBJ2-3|TRBV19
CASSISFFSTDTQYF
TGTGCCAGTAGTATTTCGTTCTTTAGCACAGATACGCAGTATTTT
>NA|NA|TRBJ1-2|TRBV5-4
CASSLQGGYGYTF
TGTGCCAGCAGCCTTCAGGGTGGGTATGGCTACACCTTC
>TRBD1|NA|TRBJ1-1|TRBV5-8
CASSLAGTGHTEAFF
TGTGCCAGCAGCTTGGCCGGGACAGGGCACACTGAAGCTTTCTTT
>TRBD1|NA|TRBJ1-1|TRBV29-1
CSVRQGRTEAFF
TGCAGCGTACGACAGGGGAGGACTGAAGCTTTCTTT
>TRBD2|NA|TRBJ2-7|TRBV5-1
CASSWEGGSVSYEQYF
TGCGCCAGCAGCTGGGAGGGAGGGTCCGTCTCCTACGAGCAGTACTTC
>NA|NA|TRBJ1-1|TRBV7-2
CASSPPGGLVGNTEAFF
TGTGCCAGCAGCCCTCCGGGAGGCCTAGTGGGGAACACTGAAGCTTTCTTT
>TRBD1|NA|TRBJ2-2|TRBV19
CASIGTGGPGELFF
TGTGCCAGTATTGGGACAGGGGGTCCCGGGGAGCTGTTTTTT
>NA|NA|TRBJ2-4|TRBV5-1
CASSLGLTNIQYF
TGCGCCAGCAGCTTGGGACTGACAAACATTCAGTACTTC
>NA|NA|TRBJ1-5|TRBV28
CASRTGAQPQHF
TGTGCCAGCAGGACAGGAGCGCAGCCCCAGCATTTT
>TRBD1|NA|TRBJ2-2|TRBV5-1
CASMDRGSVGELFF
TGCGCCAGCATGGACAGGGGAAGTGTAGGGGAGCTGTTTTTT
>NA|NA|TRBJ1-2|TRBV28
CASSTPYGYTF
TGTGCCAGCAGCACTCCCTATGGCTACACCTTC
>NA|NA|TRBJ1-4|TRBV18
CASSPGLQLNEKLFF
TGTGCCAGCTCACCGGGTCTACAGTTGAATGAAAAACTGTTTTTT
>NA|NA|TRBJ2-1|TRBV7-9
CASSPRDNEQFF
TGTGCCAGCAGCCCCAGGGATAATGAGCAGTTCTTC
>NA|once|TRBJ2-1|TRBV27
CASNSETLNEQFF
TGTGCCAGCAACTCGGAGACGCTTAATGAGCAGTTCTTC
>NA|NA|TRBJ2-7|TRBV5-1
CASSKSGGFSYEQYF
TGCGCCAGCAGCAAGAGCGGAGGGTTTTCCTACGAGCAGTACTTC
>NA|NA|TRBJ2-7|TRBV28
CASGLGVAYEQYF
TGTGCCAGCGGCCTAGGCGTCGCCTACGAGCAGTACTTC
>NA|NA|TRBJ1-3|TRBV6-5
CASSYNRAFGNTIYF
TGTGCCAGCAGTTACAACAGGGCTTTCGGAAACACCATATATTTT
>TRBD2|NA|TRBJ2-3|TRBV18
CASSPTPSGGGTDTQYF
TGTGCCAGCTCACCAACCCCTAGCGGTGGGGGAACAGATACGCAGTATTTT
>NA|NA|TRBJ1-6|TRBV5-1
CASSLEGNNSPLHF
TGCGCCAGCAGCTTGGAGGGGAATAATTCACCCCTCCACTTT
>TRBD2|NA|TRBJ2-2|TRBV11-2
CASRSSGRGTGELFF
TGTGCCAGCAGGTCTAGCGGGAGGGGCACCGGGGAGCTGTTTTTT